Listed here is a single TCR beta chain. What it binds is unknown. Sequencing in the ViraFEST assay came after antigen-specific CD4+ T cells had been expanded with viral peptide pools, which were used to stimulate PBMC. With approximately 9 days of culture completed, CD4+ T cells were isolated. IL-2 medium was substituted for half the medium on days 3 and 7. The data belong to a study of vaccination effects on CD4 cells after COVID-19. The method was immunoSEQ multiplex PCR; TCRdb's version includes in-frame clones alone and lacks a portion of them. The sample lists 10,000 or so clones; just under 75% were seen once. General study points: The study found marked clonal contraction of infection- and vaccine-induced clones late after vaccination. In healthy vaccinees, only 1 of 255 vaccine-induced clones cross-reacted with common cold coronaviruses.

Sample: CD4+ T cells from PBMCs cultured with HCoV-229E spike peptides, taken before COVID-19 vaccination. This TCR was sampled from a human donor who received a COVID-19 vaccine.

For the CDR3, the DNA is TGTGCCAGCAGTGTGGATTTGGACTCAGATACGCAGTATTTT. Protein: CASSVDLDSDTQYF. This chain connects TRBV6-4 to TRBJ2-3, with a tentative D call TRBD2 (5 bases). CDR3 length: 14 residues. CDR1 MRHNA and CDR2 SNTAGT come from the germline V gene. Trimming left V 4 bases short and J 4 bases short, with 12 bases between.